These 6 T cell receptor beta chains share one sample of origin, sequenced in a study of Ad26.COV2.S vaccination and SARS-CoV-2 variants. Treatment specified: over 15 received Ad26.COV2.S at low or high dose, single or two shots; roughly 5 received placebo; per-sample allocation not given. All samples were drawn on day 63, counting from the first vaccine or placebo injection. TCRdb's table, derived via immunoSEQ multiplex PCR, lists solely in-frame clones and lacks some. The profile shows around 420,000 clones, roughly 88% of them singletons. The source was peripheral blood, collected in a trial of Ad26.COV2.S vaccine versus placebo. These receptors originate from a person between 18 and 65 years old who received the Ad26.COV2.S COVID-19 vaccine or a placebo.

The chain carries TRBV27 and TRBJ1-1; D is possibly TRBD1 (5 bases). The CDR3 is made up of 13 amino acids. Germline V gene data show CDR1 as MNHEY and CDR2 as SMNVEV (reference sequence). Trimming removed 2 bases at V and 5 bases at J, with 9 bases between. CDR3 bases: TGTGCCAGCAGTTTACCAGGGAAGACTGAAGCTTTCTTT. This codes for CASSLPGKTEAFF.

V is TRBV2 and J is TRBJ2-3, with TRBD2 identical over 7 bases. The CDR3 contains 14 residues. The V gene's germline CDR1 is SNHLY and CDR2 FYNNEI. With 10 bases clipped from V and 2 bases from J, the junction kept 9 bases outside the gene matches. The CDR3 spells CATKAGIVTDTQYF. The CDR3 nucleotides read TGTGCCACCAAAGCGGGGATCGTCACAGATACGCAGTATTTT.

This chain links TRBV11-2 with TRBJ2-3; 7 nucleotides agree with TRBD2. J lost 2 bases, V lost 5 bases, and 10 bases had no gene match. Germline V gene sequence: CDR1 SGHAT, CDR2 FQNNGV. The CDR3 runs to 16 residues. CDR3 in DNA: TGTGCCAGCAGCCGCCGAGGAGCGGGGAACACAGATACGCAGTATTTT. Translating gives CASSRRGAGNTDTQYF.

CDR3 coding DNA: TGTGCCAGCAGCCAAGGGAGGATGGATGGCTACACCTTC. It codes for CASSQGRMDGYTF. The V call is TRBV14, the J call TRBJ1-2; D call uncertain. The germline V gene encodes CDR1 SGHDN and CDR2 FVKESK. V lost 1 base to trimming and J lost 6 bases, with 9 bases between them. The CDR3 totals 13 residues.

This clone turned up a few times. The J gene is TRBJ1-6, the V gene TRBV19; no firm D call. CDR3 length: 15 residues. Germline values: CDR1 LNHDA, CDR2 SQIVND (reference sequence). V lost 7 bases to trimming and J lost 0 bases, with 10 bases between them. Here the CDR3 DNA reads TGTGCCAGTAATGCGCGGAGCTCCTATAATTCACCCCTCCACTTT. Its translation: CASNARSSYNSPLHF.

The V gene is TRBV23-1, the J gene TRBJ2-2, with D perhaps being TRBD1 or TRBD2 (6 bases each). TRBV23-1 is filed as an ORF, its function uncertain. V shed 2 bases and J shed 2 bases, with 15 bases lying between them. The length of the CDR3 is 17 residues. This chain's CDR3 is CASSQLAGTSNTGELFF. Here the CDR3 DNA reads TGCGCCAGCAGTCAACTTGCGGGGACATCTAACACCGGGGAGCTGTTTTTT.